The 32 T cell receptor beta chains given below trace back to one sample, sequenced in a study of tumor-infiltrating lymphocytes in primary liver carcinoma. Making TCR beta cDNA involved approximately 510 ng total RNA and a constant-region primer. Investigators got TCR beta libraries out of three nested multiplex PCR rounds, done with slightly modified ARM-PCR. The first two PCR rounds used TRBV1-TRBV30 forward primers with a C-beta reverse primer, 10 cycles each. TCRdb re-called the multiplex PCR reads with MiXCR, one entry per CDR3 protein. The sample records almost 200,000 distinct CDR3 sequences, roughly two thirds being singletons. Germline DNA was also extracted, and blood RNA derived from unsorted whole blood. The sample taken for sequencing was peripheral blood. These receptors were obtained from a woman aged 55-69 years with primary liver carcinoma and hepatitis B virus infection.

To note about this clonotype: Mismatch with germline at one junction end may stem from a read error. The chain uses TRBV11-2 and TRBJ2-7; possibly TRBD1 or TRBD2 for D (5 bases each). Germline loops: CDR1 SGHAT, CDR2 FQNNGV. CDR3 size: 15 residues. The CDR3 DNA reads as TGTGCCAGCAGCTCTCACCTGGGACGTATTTACGGGCAGTACTTC. It specifies CASSSHLGRIYGQYF.

Notes on this clonotype: This may be a read error: a much more frequent sequence differs by one nucleotide. The V call is TRBV5-4, the J call TRBJ1-2; weak D call: TRBD1 (5 bases). Per the germline V gene, CDR1 is SGHNT and CDR2 is YYREEE (reference sequence). The CDR3 length is 12 residues. In DNA form, the CDR3 reads TGTGTCAGCAGCACGACAGACTATGGCTACACCTTC. Translating gives CVSSTTDYGYTF. The whole variable domain, remainder taken from reference TRBV5-4 and TRBJ1-2, is ETGVTQSPTHLIKTRGQQVTLRCSSQSGHNTVSWYQQALGQGPQFIFQYYREEENGRGNFPPRFSGLQFPNYSSELNVNALELDDSALYLCVSSTTDYGYTFGSGTRLTVV.

The J gene is TRBJ1-5, the V gene TRBV6-1; D is uncertain. CDR3 length: 13 residues. V lost 6 bases to trimming and J lost 9 bases, with 15 bases between them. Per the germline V gene, CDR1 is MNHNS and CDR2 is SASEGT. The CDR3 DNA reads as TGTGCCAGCAGACCACGGGAAATCGGGCCCCAGCATTTT. It codes for CASRPREIGPQHF.

To note about this clonotype: One junction end disagrees with the germline gene, perhaps due to a read error. The V gene is TRBV11-2, the J gene TRBJ2-3, with D perhaps given as TRBD1 or TRBD2 (5 bases each). Germline lookup yields CDR1 SGHAT and CDR2 FQNNGV. The CDR3 sequence is 19 residues long. For the CDR3, the DNA is TGTGCCAGCACCTTAGGGGTGGCCCTAGCAGGCGAGGACACAGATACGCAGTATTTT. This sequence encodes CASTLGVALAGEDTDTQYF.

The sample holds many counts of this clonotype. V is TRBV5-5 and J is TRBJ1-1; D remains unclear. Germline V gene sequence: CDR1 SGHKS, CDR2 YYEKEE (reference sequence). V lost 4 bases and J 10 bases, leaving 11 bases between the germline ends. The CDR3 has 11 residues. The CDR3 loop is CASSLDLLAFF. As DNA, the CDR3 is TGTGCCAGCAGCCTTGATTTATTAGCTTTCTTT.

As to this clonotype: Given a much more abundant clone one base away, this may be a read error. The chain carries TRBV6-2 or TRBV6-3 and TRBJ1-1, with 7 bases matching TRBD1. The germline V gene has CDR1 MNHEY and CDR2 SVGEGT. The CDR3 spans 17 residues. J lost 1 base, V lost 5 bases, and 13 bases had no gene match. The CDR3 here is CASSQCAPGQWNTEAFF. DNA of the CDR3: TGTGCCAGCAGTCAGTGCGCCCCGGGACAGTGGAACACTGAAGCTTTCTTT.

This clonotype was counted many times. V and J are TRBV29-1 and TRBJ2-3, with 7 bases fitting TRBD1. Germline V lookup: CDR1 SQVTM, CDR2 ANQGSEA. Trimming took 6 bases from V and 6 from J; bases not matched to a gene: 9. The CDR3 loop spans 13 amino acids. DNA of the CDR3: TGCAGCGTGAAGGGGGCGCAGCGGGATACGCAGTATTTT. It encodes CSVKGAQRDTQYF.

To note about this clonotype: The CDR3 ends on some other residue instead of the conserved phenylalanine or tryptophan, so this is likely a read error. The genes are TRBV11-2 and TRBJ1-2; D ambiguous. CDR1 is SGHAT, CDR2 FQNNGV, per germline. The CDR3 spans 15 residues. In DNA, the CDR3 is TGTGCCAGCAGCTTAGATCGGGTAGACGCCTATGGTTACACCATC. Translated: CASSLDRVDAYGYTI.

A note on this clonotype: An end of the junction differs from the germline gene, which may be a read error. The chain carries TRBV11-2 and TRBJ2-3; D not certain. This CDR3 is 15 amino acids long. The germline CDR1 and CDR2 sequences are SGHAT and FQNNGV. The CDR3 loop is CDSRPSTSSTDTQYF. In DNA form, the CDR3 reads TGTGACAGCAGGCCCTCTACGAGTAGCACAGATACGCAGTATTTT. The full variable domain, in which reference TRBV11-2 and TRBJ2-3 provide the parts outside the CDR3, is EAGVAQSPRYKIIEKRQSVAFWCNPISGHATLYWYQQILGQGPKLLIQFQNNGVVDDSQLPKDRFSAERLKGVDSTLKIQPAKLEDSAVYLCDSRPSTSSTDTQYFGPGTRLTVL.

Notes on this clonotype: The junction differs from germline at one of its ends, possibly a read error. The chain couples TRBV11-2 to TRBJ2-7, with D unclear. Germline values: CDR1 SGHAT, CDR2 FQNNGV. This CDR3 contains 14 residues. CDR3 sequence: CARSLARRAYGQYF. The CDR3 DNA reads TGTGCCAGGAGCTTAGCACGGAGAGCCTACGGGCAGTACTTC. The variable domain in full, with the rest retrieved from reference TRBV11-2 and TRBJ2-7, is EAGVAQSPRYKIIEKRQSVAFWCNPISGHATLYWYQQILGQGPKLLIQFQNNGVVDDSQLPKDRFSAERLKGVDSTLKIQPAKLEDSAVYLCARSLARRAYGQYFGPGTRLTVT.

This clonotype was seen a single time. This may be a read error, as it is one base from a much larger clone. The gene calls are TRBV6-2 or TRBV6-3 and TRBJ2-1, with 13 bases aligning to TRBD2. This CDR3 comprises 15 residues. In germline, CDR1 is MNHEY, CDR2 SVGEGT. V lost 4 bases, J lost 16 bases, and 13 bases stayed unmatched. The CDR3 coding sequence is TGTGCCAGCAGTTCGCACGGGACTAGCGGGACTTCTCAATTCTTC. Amino acids: CASSSHGTSGTSQFF.

With respect to this clonotype: A much larger clone sits a single nucleotide away, making a read error possible. This sequence joins TRBV6-6 and TRBJ1-5; unclear D gene. The CDR3 spans 14 residues. Trimming took 7 bases from V and 4 from J, leaving 14 bases between them. Germline assignment: CDR1 MNHNY and CDR2 SVGAGI (reference sequence). CDR3 nucleotides: TGTGCCAGCAATCCGGAACAGATAAATCAGCCCCAGCATTTT. Its translation is CASNPEQINQPQHF.

V is TRBV5-4 and J is TRBJ2-5; possible D gene TRBD2, 6 bases. The germline gives CDR1 SGHNT, CDR2 YYREEE (reference sequence). This CDR3 is 14 amino acids long. Trimming left V 4 bases short and J 0 bases short, with 10 bases between. CDR3 DNA: TGTGCCAGCAGCCCGGACTATTACCAAGAGACCCAGTACTTC. Translation gives CASSPDYYQETQYF.

About this clonotype itself: Given the absence of the conserved phenylalanine or tryptophan at the CDR3 end, a read error is likely. The gene calls are TRBV12-3 or TRBV12-4 and TRBJ2-5, with 12 bases that match TRBD2. With V trimmed by 5 bases and J by 5 bases, 9 bases remained unmatched. This CDR3 spans 16 amino acids. CDR3 DNA sequence: TGTGCCAGCAGTCCGGTGACTAGCGGGAGCTATGAGACCCAGTACTCC. Residues: CASSPVTSGSYETQYS.

The J gene is TRBJ1-5, the V gene TRBV6-1; TRBD1 might be the D (5 bases). Between the trimmed V and J ends, which lost 6 bases and 0 bases, there was a span of 9 bases. This CDR3 is 14 amino acids long. The germline CDR1 and CDR2 sequences are MNHNS and SASEGT. This chain's CDR3 is CASRNGGSNQPQHF. CDR3 DNA: TGTGCCAGCAGAAACGGGGGTAGCAATCAGCCCCAGCATTTT.

This clonotype has just a few counts. The rearrangement uses TRBV12-3 or TRBV12-4 and TRBJ1-2; D might be TRBD1 (5 bases). The V and J ends lost 3 bases and 7 bases respectively, with 15 bases between them. This CDR3 spans 14 amino acids. The DNA for the CDR3 is TGTGCCAGCAGTTTCACAGGACCAGATGGTGGCTACACCTTC. Its protein product is CASSFTGPDGGYTF.

This clonotype has only one observation. This may be a read error: a much more frequent sequence differs by one nucleotide. V usage is TRBV12-3 or TRBV12-4 and J usage is TRBJ2-2, with D unresolved. The V end lost 8 bases, the J end lost 4 bases, and 20 bases lay between the germline ends. CDR3 length: 16 residues. The CDR3 loop reads CASGSRRYSSTGELFF. The DNA of the CDR3 is TGTGCCAGCGGTTCTCGACGGTATAGTAGCACCGGGGAGCTGTTTTTT.

This clonotype was counted between two and nine times. V gene TRBV28 combines with J gene TRBJ1-1, with unresolved D. This CDR3 contains 12 residues. The germline CDR1 and CDR2 sequences are MDHEN and SYDVKM. V was cut by 6 bases and J by 7 bases, with 12 bases left in between. DNA of the CDR3: TGTGCCAGCAGCCCCTGGATAGATGAAGCTTTCTTT. Translation: CASSPWIDEAFF.

Worth noting for this clonotype: This may stem from a read error, because a much larger clone lies one nucleotide away. This chain joins TRBV4-1 and TRBJ2-2; D possibly uses TRBD1 or TRBD2 (5 bases each). Per the germline V gene, CDR1 is MGHRA and CDR2 is YSYEKL. The CDR3 covers 16 residues. The CDR3 DNA reads TGCGCCAGCAGCCAATGGCAGGGTCCGAACACCGGGGAGCTGTTGTTT. It translates to CASSQWQGPNTGELLF.

This clonotype was seen many times. This chain joins TRBV14 and TRBJ1-4, with unresolved D. Germline V gene lookup returns CDR1 SGHDN and CDR2 FVKESK. This CDR3 is built from 12 residues. The V end was cut by 8 bases, the J end by 5 bases, with 9 bases between. The CDR3 is CASAFGNEKLFF. The CDR3 DNA sequence: TGTGCCAGCGCCTTTGGGAATGAAAAACTGTTTTTT.

On this clonotype: A much larger clone is a single base away; this may be a read error. This chain connects TRBV14 to TRBJ2-7; 7 bases agree with TRBD1. This CDR3 is 13 amino acids long. The germline CDR1 and CDR2 sequences are SGHDN and FVKESK. The CDR3 spells CARSETGRYEQYF. Written as DNA, the CDR3 is TGTGCCCGCAGTGAGACAGGGCGCTACGAGCAGTACTTC.

On this clonotype itself: Being one base from a much bigger clone, this may be a read error. Since the CDR3 does not end with the conserved phenylalanine or tryptophan, this likely comes from a read error. This chain links TRBV6-1 with TRBJ2-2; 7 bases are a match to TRBD1. The CDR3 is 17 amino acids. Germline CDR1 MNHNS, CDR2 SASEGT. V was pared by 2 bases and J by 0 bases, with 6 bases of the junction left unmatched. DNA of the CDR3: TGTGCCAGCAGTGAAAAGACAGGGCCTCCGAACACCGGGGAGCTGTTTATT. Translated, it gives CASSEKTGPPNTGELFI.

This clonotype appeared many times. This rearrangement joins TRBV6-1 to TRBJ1-2; D gene ambiguous. V was shortened by 2 bases and J by 2 bases, with 12 bases between the two germline ends. The germline V gene encodes CDR1 MNHNS and CDR2 SASEGT. CDR3 length: 15 amino acids. This CDR3 reads CASSERLKVNYGYTF. CDR3 in DNA: TGTGCCAGCAGTGAACGGTTGAAGGTAAACTATGGCTACACCTTC.

The rearrangement links TRBV11-2 to TRBJ2-1; D unclear. CDR1 is SGHAT and CDR2 is FQNNGV in the germline V gene. V dropped 5 bases and J dropped 4 bases, with 12 bases sitting between them. The CDR3 runs to 14 residues. The CDR3 DNA is TGTGCCAGCAGCCTAAAGTCTGATTACAATGAGCAGTTCTTC. Protein sequence: CASSLKSDYNEQFF.

Concerning this clonotype: The missing conserved phenylalanine or tryptophan at the end of this CDR3 makes a read error likely. Written as DNA, the CDR3 is TGTGCCAGTAGTAGCCTAAGGACTAGCGGCTACAATGAGCAGTTCATC. Protein product: CASSSLRTSGYNEQFI. The J gene is TRBJ2-1, the V gene TRBV19; TRBD2 matches 10 bases. The CDR3 runs to 16 residues. The V gene's germline CDR1 is LNHDA and CDR2 SQIVND (reference sequence). V was pared by 4 bases and J by 3 bases, with 6 bases of the junction left unmatched.

A word on this clonotype: A much larger clonotype is one base distant, so this may be a read error. The J gene is TRBJ1-2, the V gene TRBV28; TRBD1 aligns across 10 bases. The CDR3 extends over 13 amino acids. The germline V gene encodes CDR1 MDHEN and CDR2 SYDVKM. CDR3: CVSRDGTGDGYTF. The CDR3 bases are TGTGTCAGCAGGGACGGGACAGGGGATGGCTACACCTTC.

Turning to this clonotype: Sequence at one end of the junction differs from germline and may be a read error. In DNA form, the CDR3 reads TGCGCCAGCAGCCAAGATTCGGCAGTGTACCTTGAGCAGATCTTC. This codes for CASSQDSAVYLEQIF. The genes are TRBV4-1 and TRBJ2-1; no clear D gene. There are 15 residues in the CDR3. The germline gives CDR1 MGHRA, CDR2 YSYEKL.

The chain uses TRBV11-3 and TRBJ1-1; D remains ambiguous. Germline V gene data show CDR1 as SGHNT and CDR2 as YENEEA. V was cut by 8 bases and J by 7 bases, with 11 bases left in between. The CDR3 covers 11 residues. CDR3 amino acids: CASSRGIEAFF. CDR3 coding DNA: TGTGCCAGCTCACGTGGAATTGAAGCTTTCTTT.

As regards this clonotype: A clone one base away is much larger, so this may be a read error. V usage is TRBV6-5 and J usage is TRBJ1-2, with TRBD1 identical over 9 bases. The CDR3 is made up of 12 amino acids. Germline-derived CDR1 and CDR2 are MNHEY and SVGAGI. The CDR3 is CATTGGAYSYTF. The CDR3 DNA follows: TGTGCCACAACAGGGGGCGCCTATAGCTACACCTTC.

This clonotype was detected only once. One base away lies a much larger clone, so this may be a sequencing read error. The chain employs TRBV12-3 or TRBV12-4 and TRBJ2-3; perhaps TRBD2 as D (6 bases). The CDR3 has 15 amino acids. CDR3 sequence reads: CVSSLGGMGTDTQYF. DNA of the CDR3: TGTGTCAGCAGCCTGGGCGGGATGGGGACAGATACGCAGTATTTT.

With respect to this clonotype: At one end the junction does not follow the germline gene, possibly because of a read error. The V gene is TRBV28, the J gene TRBJ2-3; 10 nucleotides match TRBD1. The germline V gene encodes CDR1 MDHEN and CDR2 SYDVKM. This CDR3 region has 16 residues. The chain's CDR3 is CASSPPGTGVTGTQYF. CDR3 nucleotide sequence: TGTGCCAGCAGTCCACCCGGGACAGGGGTCACAGGTACGCAGTATTTT. The full variable domain, in which reference TRBV28 and TRBJ2-3 provide the parts outside the CDR3, is DVKVTQSSRYLVKRTGEKVFLECVQDMDHENMFWYRQDPGLGLRLIYFSYDVKMKEKGDIPEGYSVSREKKERFSLILESASTNQTSMYLCASSPPGTGVTGTQYFGPGTRLTVL.

A remark on this clonotype: Its ends do not fully match the called genes, so a read error is possible. The gene calls are TRBV6-5 and TRBJ2-1; TRBD1 aligns across 8 bases. CDR1 MNHEY and CDR2 SVGAGI come from the germline V gene. This CDR3 region has 15 residues. The CDR3: CASSVTGASYNEHFF. The CDR3 DNA is TGTGCCAGCAGTGTGACAGGGGCCTCCTATAATGAGCACTTCTTC.